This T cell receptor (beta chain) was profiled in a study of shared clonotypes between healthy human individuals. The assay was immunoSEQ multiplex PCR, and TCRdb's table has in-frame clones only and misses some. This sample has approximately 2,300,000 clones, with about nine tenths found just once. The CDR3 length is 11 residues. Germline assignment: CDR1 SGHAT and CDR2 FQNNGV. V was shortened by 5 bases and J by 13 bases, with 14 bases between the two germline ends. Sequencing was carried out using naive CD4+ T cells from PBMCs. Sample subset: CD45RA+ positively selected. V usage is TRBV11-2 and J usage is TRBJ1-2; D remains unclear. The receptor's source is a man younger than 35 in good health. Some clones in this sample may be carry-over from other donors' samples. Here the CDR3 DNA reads TGTGCCAGCAGCCCCCGCGGGGTAACCACCTTC. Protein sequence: CASSPRGVTTF. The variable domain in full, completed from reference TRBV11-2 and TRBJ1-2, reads EAGVAQSPRYKIIEKRQSVAFWCNPISGHATLYWYQQILGQGPKLLIQFQNNGVVDDSQLPKDRFSAERLKGVDSTLKIQPAKLEDSAVYLCASSPRGVTTFGSGTRLTVV.